This is a list of T cell receptor beta chains from one sample in a study of spatial heterogeneity in lung cancer. TCRdb processed the 5' RACE reads anew with MiXCR; each CDR3 protein has one entry. The sample shows about 50,000 distinct CDR3 sequences, 6.5% to 8% of them seen only once. This sample comprised PBMCs, obtained at surgery. All receptors derive from a female donor with early-stage non-small cell lung cancer. Each CDR3 is given with its conserved first and last residue. D genes are given only for firm matches. Only part of the rows carry a size: once, few, many, or a class if the clone is expanded.

D gene: TRBD1
V gene: TRBV29-1
J gene: TRBJ1-1
clone size: many
CDR3 protein: CSVDTGQGWGEAFF
CDR3 DNA: TGCAGCGTTGACACCGGACAGGGATGGGGGGAAGCTTTCTTT

D gene: TRBD1
V gene: TRBV5-6
J gene: TRBJ1-4
clone size: many
CDR3 protein: CASSFFPGQNNEKLFF
CDR3 DNA: TGTGCCAGCAGCTTTTTCCCGGGACAGAATAATGAAAAACTGTTTTTT

D gene: NA
V gene: TRBV14
J gene: TRBJ1-1
clone size: many
CDR3 protein: CASSQDVGVGDTEAFF
CDR3 DNA: TGTGCCAGCAGCCAAGATGTGGGGGTAGGGGACACTGAAGCTTTCTTT

D gene: TRBD2
V gene: TRBV2
J gene: TRBJ2-3
clone size: few
CDR3 protein: CASRSSSGGATDTQYF
CDR3 DNA: TGTGCCAGCAGATCCTCTAGCGGGGGGGCCACAGATACGCAGTATTTT

D gene: NA
V gene: TRBV28
J gene: TRBJ1-2
clone size: many
CDR3 protein: CASSVRPGKNYGYTF
CDR3 DNA: TGTGCCAGCAGTGTAAGGCCGGGCAAAAACTATGGCTACACCTTC

D gene: TRBD1
V gene: TRBV20-1
J gene: TRBJ1-2
clone size: few
CDR3 protein: CSADFPGQGVPGRYGYTF
CDR3 DNA: TGCAGTGCCGATTTCCCGGGACAGGGGGTCCCAGGCCGCTATGGCTACACCTTC

D gene: NA
V gene: TRBV19
J gene: TRBJ2-2
clone size: NA
CDR3 protein: CASSIGSTGELFF
CDR3 DNA: TGTGCCAGTAGTATAGGTTCCACCGGGGAGCTGTTTTTT

D gene: NA
V gene: TRBV10-3
J gene: TRBJ1-2
clone size: NA
CDR3 protein: CAISENRDVSYTF
CDR3 DNA: TGTGCCATCAGTGAAAATCGGGACGTCAGCTACACCTTC

D gene: NA
V gene: TRBV7-2
J gene: TRBJ2-3
clone size: few
CDR3 protein: CASSLRGLGSTDTQYF
CDR3 DNA: TGTGCCAGCAGCTTACGAGGTTTGGGAAGCACAGATACGCAGTATTTT

D gene: TRBD1
V gene: TRBV15
J gene: TRBJ2-3
clone size: many
CDR3 protein: CATSRETGATDTQYF
CDR3 DNA: TGTGCCACCAGCAGAGAGACAGGGGCCACAGATACGCAGTATTTT

D gene: NA
V gene: TRBV30
J gene: TRBJ2-7
clone size: NA
CDR3 protein: CAWSVGQVYEQYF
CDR3 DNA: TGTGCCTGGAGTGTCGGACAAGTCTACGAGCAGTACTTC

D gene: NA
V gene: TRBV10-2
J gene: TRBJ2-5
clone size: few
CDR3 protein: CASQGYQETQYF
CDR3 DNA: TGCGCCAGTCAGGGGTACCAAGAGACCCAGTACTTC

D gene: NA
V gene: TRBV7-2
J gene: TRBJ1-1
clone size: NA
CDR3 protein: CASSLGWDTEAFF
CDR3 DNA: TGTGCCAGCAGCTTAGGCTGGGACACTGAAGCTTTCTTT

D gene: NA
V gene: TRBV6-2/TRBV6-3
J gene: TRBJ1-1
clone size: NA
CDR3 protein: CASKNMNTEAFF
CDR3 DNA: TGTGCCAGCAAAAATATGAACACTGAAGCTTTCTTT

D gene: NA
V gene: TRBV6-6
J gene: TRBJ1-4
clone size: few
CDR3 protein: CASSRGSRNEKLFF
CDR3 DNA: TGTGCCAGTTCCCGTGGAAGTCGGAATGAAAAACTGTTTTTT

D gene: NA
V gene: TRBV19
J gene: TRBJ1-1
clone size: NA
CDR3 protein: CASSKADSMNTEAFF
CDR3 DNA: TGTGCCAGTAGTAAGGCGGACAGCATGAACACTGAAGCTTTCTTT